This T cell receptor beta chain was sequenced during a study of T cells in lung cancer brain metastases (dated by TCRdb to 2016 to 2019). The study in broad terms: Most of the roughly 20 patients had a history of tobacco use, with a median of around 38 pack-years. Of the roughly 20 patients, roughly 17 received no interval therapy between resection of the primary and resection of the metastasis. The primary and brain metastasis specimens were acquired a median of around 340 days apart. TCR beta CDR3 repertoires were compared between fully resected primary non-small cell lung cancers and paired brain metastases. The cohort comprised some 20 patients contributing about 40 specimens, one primary lung lesion and one brain metastasis each. Patients had a median age at first diagnosis of around 60 years, with roughly nine males and about a dozen females. An average DNA integrity number of 3.5 to 4.5 was found in both primary and metastatic specimens, and no significant difference was detected between sites.

In regard to this clone: Its antigen target is currently unknown. One base away there is no much larger clone; base qualities are not given.

Sequences KGHSH (CDR1) and LQKENI (CDR2) are obtained from the germline V gene. From cysteine to phenylalanine, the CDR3 is 14 amino acids long. Solely the CDR3 DNA is kept, with 42 bases framed from the first base. Between the V and J ends, shortened by 0 bases and 13 bases respectively, the junction contains 15 bases. What the study reported, not specific to this receptor: Significantly fewer unique productive clones were found in brain metastases than in paired primaries (median roughly 1,500 versus 4,600). The ten most abundant clones made up a significantly larger repertoire fraction in brain metastases than primaries, suggesting clonal expansion. The study could not control for the effects of preoperative corticosteroids on T cell infiltration in brain metastases. Most clones were found to be lesion-specific, and limited overlap was observed between paired lesions (mean Morisita index roughly 0.25). DNA fragmentation in FFPE samples may have prevented retrieval of the complete infiltrating T cell repertoire.

Patients underwent resection for synchronous oligometastatic disease or delayed recurrence of a solitary brain metastasis. To avoid including cancers other than NSCLC, any patient with a history of multiple malignancies was excluded. Tumor areas were macrodissected from 5 or 6 deparaffinized 8 to 10 um unstained sections, using marked H&E slides as a guide. All specimens were formalin-fixed and paraffin-embedded (FFPE). The AllPrep DNA/RNA FFPE Kit was used for extraction of genomic DNA. Each sample received about 2 to 5 ug of genomic DNA as input, and the DNA input was kept equal within each pair of samples. TCR beta libraries were constructed in two PCR steps with the immunoSEQ hsTCRbeta Kit, which uses multiplexed V and J gene primers. The pooled libraries, together with positive and negative controls, were sequenced on an Illumina MiSeq running a 100-cycle paired-end protocol. Concerning the study's data processing: Raw data were processed by the immunoSEQ vendor into normalized, annotated TCR beta repertoire reports. Richness was counted as unique clones by nucleotide sequence, and total richness was extrapolated with the iChao1 and Efron-Thisted estimators. Pielou's evenness, Simpson's index, top-ten clone proportional abundance, and Morisita overlap index were used to characterize and compare paired lesions. This immuneACCESS table, as held by TCRdb, lists in-frame sequences with V and J called but not all clones. Of the missing ones, under half trace to an unresolved V gene in checked studies; the others have no known cause. For V, J and clone size, that table is used; D and trimming come from the DNA. This sample is represented by approximately 5,300 clones; about 85% of them were singletons. 2.5% to 4% of the sample is in the top ten clones.

Sequencing was done on a sample of tumor tissue from the primary lung tumor. What the cell subset or site label conveys for this sample: primary lung cancer lesion. The receptor was isolated from a woman aged 45-65 years with non-small cell lung cancer. The chain is encoded by TRBV18 joined to TRBJ2-2; the D gene is not confidently resolved. The nucleotides are TGTGCCAGCTCACCACCGAGCGTCAAGGGCGGGCTGTTTTTT. It specifies CASSPPSVKGGLFF.